This T cell receptor (beta chain) comes out of a study of response to subunit inactivated influenza vaccine. TCRdb fed the RT-PCR reads into MiXCR, producing one record per CDR3 protein. The repertoire consists of about 170,000 distinct CDR3 sequences, with less than 15% occurring once and the leading ten covering approximately 32%. These data were also reused for a study on T cells expressing NK-cell markers. That source reports: The authors generated TCR beta cDNA through 5'RACE template switching with UMIs. Seven sequenced donors out of eight were HCMV-seropositive, one seronegative.

The sequenced sample was CD8+ T cells sorted from PBMCs, obtained 11 to 12 days after vaccination. The clonotype comes from a man aged 50 to 60 who received an inactivated influenza vaccine.

This chain's CDR3 is CASTRPRSGGQETQYF. CDR3 nucleotide sequence: TGTGCCAGCACTCGGCCCCGGTCAGGGGGCCAAGAGACCCAGTACTTC. V gene TRBV6-2 or TRBV6-3 combines with J gene TRBJ2-5; 7 bases align to TRBD1. The V gene's germline CDR1 is MNHEY and CDR2 SVGEGT. This CDR3 has 16 amino acids. V lost 7 bases and J lost 1; bases outside the gene matches: 12.